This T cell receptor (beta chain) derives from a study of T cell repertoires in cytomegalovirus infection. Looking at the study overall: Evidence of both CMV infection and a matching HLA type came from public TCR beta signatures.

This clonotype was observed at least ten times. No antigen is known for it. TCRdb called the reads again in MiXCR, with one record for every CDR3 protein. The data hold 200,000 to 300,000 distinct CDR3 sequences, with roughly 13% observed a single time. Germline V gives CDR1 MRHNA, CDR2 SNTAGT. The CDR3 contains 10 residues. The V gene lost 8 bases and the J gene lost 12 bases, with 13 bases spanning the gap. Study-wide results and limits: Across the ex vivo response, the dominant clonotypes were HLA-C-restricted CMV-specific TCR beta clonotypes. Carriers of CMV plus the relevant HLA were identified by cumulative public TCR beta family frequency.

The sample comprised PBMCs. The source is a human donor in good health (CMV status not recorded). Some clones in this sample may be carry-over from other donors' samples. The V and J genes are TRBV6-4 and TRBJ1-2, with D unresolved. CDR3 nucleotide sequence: TGTGCCAGCCATAAACGACGGGACACCTTC. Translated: CASHKRRDTF.